This T cell receptor (beta chain) is from a study of blood T cell repertoires in COVID-19. Background on the study: Researchers got acute and convalescent COVID-19 samples from the United States, Italy and Spain. In each case, the material was cDNA or gDNA derived from T cells, B-cell-depleted T cells, or PBMCs.

This clone was observed once. In the source study's methods: Reference gene primer amplification gave nucleated cell count estimates. Data came from immunoSEQ multiplex PCR; TCRdb stores just in-frame clones and leaves some out. The V and J calls and clone size come from that table; D and trimming were worked out from the DNA. This sample has some 120,000 clones, with about 86% found just once. Material for sequencing was peripheral blood. This clonotype was sampled from a woman aged 50 to 60 with acute or convalescent COVID-19.

The CDR3 protein is CASRKGGARTEAFF. The CDR3, as DNA: TGTGCCAGCAGAAAAGGGGGCGCGCGGACTGAAGCTTTCTTT. V and J are TRBV19 and TRBJ1-1; 7 bases line up with TRBD1. J lost 5 bases, V lost 9 bases, and 12 bases had no gene match. CDR1 is LNHDA, CDR2 SQIVND, per germline (reference sequence). The CDR3 loop spans 14 amino acids.